One sample yielded the 24 T cell receptor beta chains listed below, sequenced in a study of early T cells in non-severe SARS-CoV-2 infection. TCRdb redid the calling of the 5' RACE reads with MiXCR, one entry per CDR3 protein. The data hold tens of thousands of distinct CDR3 sequences, with about 10% observed a single time. The sample taken for sequencing was whole blood. The receptors come from an adult who was a healthcare worker with PCR-confirmed SARS-CoV-2 infection or an uninfected control (not recorded which).

V and J are TRBV5-5 and TRBJ1-2; TRBD1 aligns across 8 bases. There are 14 residues in the CDR3. With 4 bases clipped from V and 4 bases from J, the junction kept 6 bases outside the gene matches. Looked up from germline, CDR1 is SGHKS and CDR2 is YYEKEE (reference sequence). CDR3 residues: CASSTGTGSYGYTF. DNA for the CDR3: TGTGCCAGCAGCACTGGGACAGGCAGCTATGGCTACACCTTC.

The V gene is TRBV4-1, the J gene TRBJ2-1; 8 positions match TRBD2. V lost 0 bases to trimming and J lost 15 bases; unmatched junction nucleotides: 7. Germline values: CDR1 MGHRA, CDR2 YSYEKL. The CDR3 is 13 amino acids. The CDR3 nucleotides read TGCGCCAGCAGCCAAGATAGGAGGACTAGCCTGTTCTTC. Amino acids: CASSQDRRTSLFF.

This clonotype appeared many times. V usage is TRBV7-9 and J usage is TRBJ2-6; D uncertain. CDR3 length: 16 residues. Germline CDR1 reads SEHNR; CDR2 reads FQNEAQ (reference sequence). V lost 2 bases and J 2 bases, leaving 10 bases between the germline ends. The DNA for the CDR3 is TGTGCCAGCAGCTTATCATGGGGTCCTGGGGCCAACGTCCTGACTTTC. It translates to CASSLSWGPGANVLTF.

This sequence joins TRBV6-5 and TRBJ1-6; D gene ambiguous. Trimming removed 0 bases at V and 10 bases at J, with 13 bases between. CDR3 length: 15 amino acids. CDR1 MNHEY and CDR2 SVGAGI come from the germline V gene. CDR3 nucleotide sequence: TGTGCCAGCAGTTACTCACAGTTCGCTGGCTCACCCCTCCACTTT. Its translation is CASSYSQFAGSPLHF.

This clonotype was counted many times. The chain joins TRBV7-3 to TRBJ2-3; D is ambiguous. CDR3 length: 13 residues. Trimming left V 5 bases short and J 3 bases short, with 9 bases between. The germline V gene encodes CDR1 SGHTA and CDR2 FQGTGA. CDR3 residues: CASSMTRTDTQYF. The CDR3 DNA sequence: TGTGCCAGCAGCATGACCCGGACAGATACGCAGTATTTT.

The table lists this clonotype with a few counts. This rearrangement joins TRBV6-5 to TRBJ2-3; maybe TRBD1 (6 bases). The CDR3 spans 14 residues. Germline lookup yields CDR1 MNHEY and CDR2 SVGAGI. The germline V and J ends were trimmed by 2 bases and 11 bases, with 17 bases remaining between them. CDR3 region: CASSYPGTHGGQYF. CDR3 in DNA: TGTGCCAGCAGTTACCCCGGGACACACGGTGGGCAGTATTTT.

This clonotype was seen many times. This sequence joins TRBV11-2 and TRBJ2-5, with TRBD2 matching 15 bases. V dropped 6 bases and J dropped 4; count of bases not matched to a gene: 15. The germline CDR1 and CDR2 sequences are SGHAT and FQNNGV. The CDR3 length is 19 residues. CDR3 sequence (DNA): TGTGCCAGCAGACTTGGACTAGCGGGAGGGATGGCTTGGGGAGAGACCCAGTACTTC. Encoded protein: CASRLGLAGGMAWGETQYF.

The J gene is TRBJ2-5, the V gene TRBV19; 8 positions match TRBD1. The CDR3 sequence is 16 residues long. The V gene's germline CDR1 is LNHDA and CDR2 SQIVND (reference sequence). The V and J ends lost 5 bases and 2 bases, in that order; junction bases with no gene match: 10. CDR3 protein: CASSFLRDRRQETQYF. Here the CDR3 DNA reads TGTGCCAGTAGTTTTTTACGGGACAGGCGACAAGAGACCCAGTACTTC. Together with reference TRBV19 and TRBJ2-5, the CDR3 gives the full variable domain: DGGITQSPKYLFRKEGQNVTLSCEQNLNHDAMYWYRQDPGQGLRLIYYSQIVNDFQKGDIAEGYSVSREKKESFPLTVTSAQKNPTAFYLCASSFLRDRRQETQYFGPGTRLLVL.

The chain uses TRBV5-4 and TRBJ1-4; D perhaps matches TRBD1 (6 bases). The germline V gene has CDR1 SGHNT and CDR2 YYREEE (reference sequence). Trimming removed 0 bases from V and 8 bases from J, with 17 bases in between. There are 16 residues in the CDR3. The CDR3 sequence is CASSLGSGKRGEKLFF. CDR3 nucleotides: TGTGCCAGCAGCTTGGGTTCCGGGAAGAGGGGGGAAAAACTGTTTTTT. Using reference TRBV5-4 and TRBJ1-4 for the parts outside the CDR3, the full variable domain is ETGVTQSPTHLIKTRGQQVTLRCSSQSGHNTVSWYQQALGQGPQFIFQYYREEENGRGNFPPRFSGLQFPNYSSELNVNALELDDSALYLCASSLGSGKRGEKLFFGSGTQLSVL.

This clonotype appeared many times. The chain joins TRBV7-3 to TRBJ2-3, with D perhaps TRBD1 (6 bases). The CDR3 contains 14 residues. In germline, CDR1 is SGHTA, CDR2 FQGTGA. Trimming removed 7 bases at V and 0 bases at J, with 11 bases between. The CDR3 loop reads CASTPGASTDTQYF. DNA of the CDR3: TGTGCCAGCACCCCAGGGGCTAGCACAGATACGCAGTATTTT.

In this sample, this clonotype turned up a few times. The V and J genes are TRBV10-3 and TRBJ2-1; 10 bases match TRBD2. Trimming at V came to 2 bases and at J to 14 bases, leaving 6 bases not matched to a gene. CDR3 size: 13 residues. Germline CDR1 and CDR2: ENHRY and SYGVKD. CDR3 nucleotide sequence: TGTGCCATCAGTGAGCAGCGGGAGGGCCCGGAGTTCTTC. Encoded protein: CAISEQREGPEFF.

The rearrangement uses TRBV7-2 and TRBJ2-1, with D uncertain. There are 15 residues in the CDR3. Germline V gene lookup returns CDR1 SGHTA and CDR2 FQGNSA. V was clipped by 7 bases and J by 2 bases, with 15 bases between them. In DNA, the CDR3 is TGTGCCAGCACCCCATCAAGTGGTGCCTACAATGAGCAGTTCTTC. Translating gives CASTPSSGAYNEQFF.

This clonotype was detected ten times or more. The chain uses TRBV3-1 and TRBJ2-5; D is unclear. The CDR3 spans 13 residues. Per germline, CDR1 LGHDT and CDR2 YNNKEL (reference sequence). Trimming took off 0 bases at V and 7 bases at J, with 9 bases between the two ends. CDR3 nucleotides: TGTGCCAGCAGCCAAGATCACCTGGGGACCCAGTACTTC. Translated: CASSQDHLGTQYF.

This clonotype was counted ten times or more. The chain uses TRBV2 and TRBJ2-1; 10 nucleotides align to TRBD2. CDR1 is SNHLY, CDR2 FYNNEI, per germline. The CDR3 has 13 amino acids. Trimming at V came to 6 bases and at J to 7 bases, leaving 3 bases not matched to a gene. CDR3 region: CASSVSGRNEQFF. The CDR3 DNA reads TGTGCCAGCAGCGTTAGCGGGAGGAATGAGCAGTTCTTC.

This clonotype was counted between two and nine times. V usage is TRBV7-3 and J usage is TRBJ2-1; tentatively, D is TRBD2 (6 bases). V dropped 5 bases and J dropped 7 bases, with 18 bases sitting between them. CDR1 and CDR2 from the germline V gene are SGHTA and FQGTGA. The CDR3 has 15 amino acids. CDR3 loop: CASSQESGLWNEQFF. CDR3 DNA sequence: TGTGCCAGCAGCCAAGAGTCGGGACTCTGGAATGAGCAGTTCTTC.

This sequence joins TRBV7-2 and TRBJ2-2, with 9 bases that match TRBD1. Germline assignment: CDR1 SGHTA and CDR2 FQGNSA. The V segment lost 1 base and the J segment 6 bases; nucleotides outside the gene matches: 3. The CDR3 sequence is 15 residues long. For the CDR3, the DNA is TGTGCCAGCAGCTTAGGGACAGGGGTCTCCGGGGAGCTGTTTTTT. It specifies CASSLGTGVSGELFF.

This clonotype appeared many times. This rearrangement joins TRBV20-1 to TRBJ2-5; D is perhaps TRBD2 (5 bases). Germline V gives CDR1 DFQATT, CDR2 SNEGSKA (reference sequence). V dropped 6 bases and J dropped 5 bases, with 22 bases sitting between them. CDR3 length: 15 residues. CDR3 residues: CSAPPASPNGETQYF. Here the CDR3 DNA reads TGCAGTGCCCCGCCGGCTAGCCCCAACGGTGAGACCCAGTACTTC.

This clonotype has a single count. A read error may be the cause here, since a much bigger clone is one base away. The chain carries TRBV11-2 and TRBJ2-1, with TRBD1 as a possible D gene (5 bases). The CDR3 is 13 amino acids. Germline V lookup: CDR1 SGHAT, CDR2 FQNNGV. The germline V and J ends were trimmed by 7 bases and 5 bases, with 12 bases remaining between them. Written as DNA, the CDR3 is TGTGCCAGCAACCAAAGGGGCGACAATGAGCAGTTCTTC. Its translation is CASNQRGDNEQFF.

This chain links TRBV5-5 with TRBJ1-2, with D unclear. Trimming left V 4 bases short and J 4 bases short, with 5 bases between. The germline V gene has CDR1 SGHKS and CDR2 YYEKEE (reference sequence). This CDR3 is 11 amino acids long. The CDR3 DNA follows: TGTGCCAGCAGCCGAACCTATGGCTACACCTTC. This gives the protein CASSRTYGYTF.

This chain joins TRBV29-1 and TRBJ2-1; D is ambiguous. Germline CDR1 SQVTM, CDR2 ANQGSEA. The CDR3 totals 16 residues. Trimming took off 5 bases at V and 0 bases at J, with 17 bases between the two ends. The CDR3 sequence is CSVYYPFMSSYNEQFF. As DNA, the CDR3 is TGCAGCGTTTATTATCCCTTCATGAGCTCCTACAATGAGCAGTTCTTC.

V gene TRBV7-9 combines with J gene TRBJ1-2; TRBD1 matches 10 bases. The length of the CDR3 is 13 residues. Unmatched junction bases numbered 2, after V lost 4 bases and J lost 6 bases. Germline CDR1 SEHNR, CDR2 FQNEAQ (reference sequence). This chain's CDR3 is CASSSGTGDGYTF. CDR3 sequence (DNA): TGTGCCAGCAGCTCAGGGACAGGGGATGGCTACACCTTC.

This clonotype has only a few counts. The chain uses TRBV7-2 and TRBJ2-3; TRBD1 might be the D (5 bases). The germline CDR1 and CDR2 sequences are SGHTA and FQGNSA. Trimming shortened V by 1 base and J by 4 bases, and 12 bases separated the two germline ends. This CDR3 contains 15 residues. CDR3 protein: CASSLEPGLPDTQYF. The CDR3 nucleotides are TGTGCCAGCAGCTTAGAGCCAGGGTTGCCAGATACGCAGTATTTT.

This chain connects TRBV2 to TRBJ2-3; TRBD2 agrees at 12 bases. The CDR3 is 15 residues long. The J segment lost 4 bases and the V segment lost 6 bases, leaving 5 bases of the junction unmatched. Germline CDR1 is SNHLY and CDR2 is FYNNEI. In DNA form, the CDR3 reads TGTGCCAGCAGGACAGGACTAGCGGGATCAGATACGCAGTATTTT. As protein: CASRTGLAGSDTQYF.

This clonotype appeared a few times. CDR3 loop: CASSQSGRGSSDYGYTF. The CDR3, as DNA: TGTGCCAGCAGCCAGTCGGGTCGGGGATCGAGTGACTATGGCTACACCTTC. V usage is TRBV11-1 and J usage is TRBJ1-2, with D uncertain. The germline gives CDR1 SGHAT, CDR2 FQDESV (reference sequence). This CDR3 contains 17 residues. V was pared by 5 bases and J by 3 bases, with 22 bases between.